This T cell receptor beta chain was recovered during a study of shared clonotypes between healthy human individuals. Points from the study as a whole: It was the few donors that limited the genetic and exposure-history diversity represented.

The assay was run at deep level. The assay was immunoSEQ multiplex PCR, and TCRdb's table has in-frame clones only and misses some. The repertoire holds approximately 1,500,000 clones, with 98% as singletons. The CDR3 is 14 amino acids. The V gene lost 3 bases and the J gene lost 4 bases, with 12 bases spanning the gap. In regard to this clone: Its antigen is undetermined.

The sequenced sample was naive CD4+ T cells sorted from blood. Subset indicated: CD45RA+ positively selected. The rearrangement uses TRBV23-1 and TRBJ1-1; D might be TRBD1 (6 bases). TRBV23-1 is treated as an ORF (open reading frame) with a function not yet certain. The sequence derives from a man in his thirties or forties in good health. CDR3 sequence reads: CASSHEQGITEAFF. In DNA form, the CDR3 reads TGCGCCAGCAGTCACGAACAGGGTATCACTGAAGCTTTCTTT.